This T cell receptor (beta chain) was identified during a study of cytomegalovirus exposure and HLA in healthy donors. The wider study: The use of the same platform for the 90 to 150 validation repertoires and the 600 to 800 first-cohort repertoires was reported by a later analysis.

Only in-frame clones appear in the TCRdb table, and some are missing; sequencing was by immunoSEQ multiplex PCR. The sample shows 150,000 to 250,000 clones, roughly 84% of them seen only once. From germline, CDR1 is SGDLS and CDR2 YYNGEE. Trimming took 0 bases from V and 1 from J, leaving 14 bases between them. This CDR3 has 16 amino acids. This clonotype was sampled from a woman aged 25 to 39 in good health and CMV-seropositive. The source material was PBMCs. The chain combines TRBV9 with TRBJ2-7; D call uncertain. DNA for the CDR3: TGTGCCAGCAGCGTAGATGGCATCTCTTCATCCTACGAGCAGTACTTC. Protein sequence: CASSVDGISSSYEQYF.